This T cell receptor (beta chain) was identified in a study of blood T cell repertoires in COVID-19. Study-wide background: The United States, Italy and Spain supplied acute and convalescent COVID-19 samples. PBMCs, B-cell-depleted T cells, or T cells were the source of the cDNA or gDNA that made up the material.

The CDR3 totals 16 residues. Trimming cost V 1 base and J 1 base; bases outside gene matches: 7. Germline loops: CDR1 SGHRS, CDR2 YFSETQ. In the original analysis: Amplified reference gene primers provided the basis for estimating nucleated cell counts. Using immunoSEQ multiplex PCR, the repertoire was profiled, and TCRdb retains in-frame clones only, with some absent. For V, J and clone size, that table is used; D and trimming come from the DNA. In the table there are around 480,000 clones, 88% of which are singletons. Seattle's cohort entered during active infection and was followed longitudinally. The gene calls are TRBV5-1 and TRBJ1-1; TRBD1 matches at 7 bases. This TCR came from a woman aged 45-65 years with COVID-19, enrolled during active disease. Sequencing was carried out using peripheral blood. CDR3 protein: CASSLITGQANTEAFF. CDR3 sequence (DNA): TGCGCCAGCAGCTTGATAACTGGACAGGCGAACACTGAAGCTTTCTTT.